A single sample is the source of the 24 T cell receptor beta chains below, sequenced in a study of OX40 agonist ivuxolimab in advanced cancers. Repertoires were generated with immunoSEQ multiplex PCR, while TCRdb's copy carries only in-frame clones and drops some. This table holds roughly 80,000 clones, 85% found once. The source was CD4+ or CD8+ T cells sorted from blood, collected in a trial of the OX40 agonist ivuxolimab. Receptors were obtained from an adult with an advanced solid tumor such as melanoma, head and neck, liver or kidney cancer.

This chain links TRBV18 with TRBJ2-7; either TRBD1 or TRBD2 may supply D (5 bases each). The CDR3 spans 14 residues. The germline gives CDR1 KGHSH, CDR2 LQKENI. The ends were cut back, 1 base at V and 5 bases at J, with 12 bases in the middle. CDR3 sequence reads: CASSPLEGSDEQYF. The CDR3 nucleotides read TGTGCCAGCTCACCACTCGAGGGGAGTGACGAGCAGTACTTC.

In this sample, this clone turned up once. The chain uses TRBV19 and TRBJ2-3; weak D call: TRBD2 (5 bases). Trimming removed 6 bases from V and 6 bases from J, with 13 bases in between. Germline V gives CDR1 LNHDA, CDR2 SQIVND (reference sequence). The CDR3 runs 13 residues. The CDR3 here is CASSGVLGDTQYF. The CDR3 nucleotides read TGTGCCAGTAGCGGGGTACTCGGGGATACGCAGTATTTT.

This clone was observed a single time. This chain links TRBV5-6 with TRBJ1-1, with 7 nucleotides matching TRBD1. CDR1 is SGHDT, CDR2 YYEEEE, per germline. CDR3 length equals 15 residues. The J segment lost 1 base and the V segment lost 4 bases, leaving 7 bases of the junction unmatched. CDR3 sequence: CASSKRTGTNTEAFF. The CDR3 DNA reads TGTGCCAGCAGCAAAAGGACAGGAACGAACACTGAAGCTTTCTTT.

This chain connects TRBV19 to TRBJ2-7; 7 bases are shared with TRBD2. The trim removed 3 bases at V and 7 bases at J, leaving 9 bases unmatched. Germline CDR1 LNHDA, CDR2 SQIVND (reference sequence). This CDR3 contains 14 residues. CDR3 region: CASSIGGLRGEQYF. As DNA, the CDR3 is TGTGCCAGTAGTATTGGGGGACTACGGGGGGAGCAGTACTTC.

The V and J genes are TRBV2 and TRBJ1-4, with a weak D call TRBD1 (6 bases). Between the trimmed V and J ends, which lost 1 base and 8 bases, there was a span of 11 bases. Germline V gene lookup returns CDR1 SNHLY and CDR2 FYNNEI. The CDR3 length is 14 residues. CDR3 sequence reads: CASSEVTGREKLFF. For the CDR3, the DNA is TGTGCCAGCAGTGAAGTAACAGGGAGAGAAAAACTGTTTTTT.

As to this clone: The sample contains more than one DNA sequence encoding this CDR3. This chain connects TRBV29-1 to TRBJ1-3; unclear D gene. V lost 3 bases and J 3 bases, leaving 9 bases between the germline ends. Germline V lookup: CDR1 SQVTM, CDR2 ANQGSEA. This CDR3 is 13 amino acids long. Here the CDR3 DNA reads TGCAGCGTTGAGGGTGGGAGTGGAAACACCATATATTTT. This codes for CSVEGGSGNTIYF.

This rearrangement joins TRBV6-1 to TRBJ1-1; 8 positions match TRBD1. Losses at the gene ends were 10 bases for V and 2 bases for J; bases not matched to a gene: 6. There are 13 residues in the CDR3. The V gene's germline CDR1 is MNHNS and CDR2 SASEGT. Written as DNA, the CDR3 is TGTGCCACCAGGACAGGGCTTAACACTGAAGCTTTCTTT. Translating it yields CATRTGLNTEAFF.

The V and J genes are TRBV7-9 and TRBJ1-2, with D unclear. The CDR3 extends over 14 amino acids. V lost 5 bases, J lost 7 bases, and 17 bases lay in between. Germline V lookup: CDR1 SEHNR, CDR2 FQNEAQ (reference sequence). DNA of the CDR3: TGTGCCAGCAGCGTTACCCCAGTACCCCTTGGCTACACCTTC. Translating gives CASSVTPVPLGYTF.

This sequence joins TRBV5-5 and TRBJ1-1; D gene unclear. Germline V lookup: CDR1 SGHKS, CDR2 YYEKEE (reference sequence). The V and J ends lost 5 bases and 0 bases respectively, with 8 bases between them. The CDR3 length is 13 residues. Written as DNA, the CDR3 is TGTGCCAGCAGTTTCCAAATGAACACTGAAGCTTTCTTT. This gives the protein CASSFQMNTEAFF. The entire variable domain, with the rest obtained from reference TRBV5-5 and TRBJ1-1, is as follows: DAGVTQSPTHLIKTRGQQVTLRCSPISGHKSVSWYQQVLGQGPQFIFQYYEKEERGRGNFPDRFSARQFPNYSSELNVNALLLGDSALYLCASSFQMNTEAFFGQGTRLTVV.

This chain links TRBV4-3 with TRBJ2-5; 13 bases are shared with TRBD2. The J segment lost 4 bases and the V segment lost 4 bases, leaving 9 bases of the junction unmatched. This CDR3 comprises 17 residues. Germline CDR1 LGHNA, CDR2 YSLEER. The CDR3 here is CASSPRLAGGRGETQYF. The CDR3 region has the DNA TGCGCCAGCAGCCCACGACTAGCGGGGGGCCGGGGAGAGACCCAGTACTTC.

This rearrangement joins TRBV2 to TRBJ2-5; unclear D gene. The CDR3 is 12 residues long. Trimming removed 11 bases from V and 5 bases from J, with 15 bases in between. CDR1 SNHLY and CDR2 FYNNEI come from the germline V gene. CDR3 sequence reads: CACSPSRETQYF. For the CDR3, the DNA is TGTGCCTGCTCTCCTTCGCGGGAGACCCAGTACTTC.

V is TRBV28 and J is TRBJ1-3, with TRBD1 identical over 8 bases. V was pared by 4 bases and J by 4 bases, with 3 bases of the junction left unmatched. Germline values: CDR1 MDHEN, CDR2 SYDVKM. The CDR3 spans 14 residues. CDR3 region: CASSSDRVGNTIYF. The CDR3, as DNA: TGTGCCAGCAGTTCGGACAGGGTGGGAAACACCATATATTTT. Variable domain in full (rest from reference TRBV28 and TRBJ1-3): DVKVTQSSRYLVKRTGEKVFLECVQDMDHENMFWYRQDPGLGLRLIYFSYDVKMKEKGDIPEGYSVSREKKERFSLILESASTNQTSMYLCASSSDRVGNTIYFGEGSWLTVV.

The gene calls are TRBV11-1 and TRBJ1-1; TRBD1 matches at 7 bases. The CDR3 extends over 17 amino acids. CDR1 and CDR2 from the germline V gene are SGHAT and FQDESV (reference sequence). V shed 6 bases and J 4 bases; nucleotides not matched to a gene: 17. CDR3 nucleotide sequence: TGTGCCAGCAGGCAGGGGGGGCGAATTGGGTCACGCACTGAAGCTTTCTTT. Encoded protein: CASRQGGRIGSRTEAFF.

V usage is TRBV5-5 and J usage is TRBJ1-4, with D unclear. Germline CDR1 is SGHKS and CDR2 is YYEKEE (reference sequence). Trimming pared 1 base from V and 4 bases from J, leaving 8 bases between. The CDR3 extends over 14 amino acids. The CDR3: CASSLWTDNEKLFF. CDR3 DNA: TGTGCCAGCAGCTTGTGGACGGATAATGAAAAACTGTTTTTT.

The V call is TRBV2, the J call TRBJ2-5, with 8 bases identical to TRBD1. In germline, CDR1 is SNHLY, CDR2 FYNNEI. V lost 8 bases to trimming and J lost 5 bases; unmatched junction nucleotides: 7. CDR3 length: 13 amino acids. As DNA, the CDR3 is TGTGCCAGCCAAGACAGGGGAGCTGAGACCCAGTACTTC. This gives the protein CASQDRGAETQYF.

The V and J genes are TRBV10-3 and TRBJ1-1; no clear D. V lost 11 bases to trimming and J lost 2 bases, with 18 bases between them. The CDR3 consists of 14 residues. The germline V gene has CDR1 ENHRY and CDR2 SYGVKD. DNA of the CDR3: TGTGCCTCGACAAGAGGCGGGGTAAACACTGAAGCTTTCTTT. Its protein product is CASTRGGVNTEAFF.

The V and J genes are TRBV6-1 and TRBJ1-1; 8 bases align to TRBD1. Per the germline V gene, CDR1 is MNHNS and CDR2 is SASEGT. The CDR3 length is 15 residues. With V trimmed by 3 bases and J by 10 bases, 13 bases remained unmatched. The CDR3 region has the DNA TGTGCCAGCAGTGAGATGACACAGGGGGGGATTGGAGCTTTCTTT. It codes for CASSEMTQGGIGAFF.

The CDR3 DNA reads as TGTGCCAGCAGCTTAGGCAGGGAGCCCTACAATGAGCAGTTCTTC. It codes for CASSLGREPYNEQFF. This chain links TRBV5-4 with TRBJ2-1; D may match TRBD1 or TRBD2 (5 bases each). V was clipped by 2 bases and J by 2 bases, with 11 bases between them. This CDR3 has 15 amino acids. Germline CDR1 and CDR2: SGHNT and YYREEE (reference sequence).

In DNA, the CDR3 is TGTGCCAGTAGGCGGGTCGAGACCCGGGGTCAGCCCCAGCATTTT. The encoded protein is CASRRVETRGQPQHF. The gene calls are TRBV19 and TRBJ1-5; D is undetermined. Germline V gives CDR1 LNHDA, CDR2 SQIVND (reference sequence). V gave up 6 bases and J gave up 6 bases, with 18 bases separating them. The CDR3 has 15 amino acids.

The V and J genes are TRBV18 and TRBJ1-3; D is ambiguous. The CDR3 contains 17 residues. The germline CDR1 and CDR2 sequences are KGHSH and LQKENI. V lost 0 bases to trimming and J lost 1 base, with 13 bases between them. The CDR3 DNA sequence: TGTGCCAGCTCACCACCAGGGCCCCCGGTATCTGGAAACACCATATATTTT. This translates into CASSPPGPPVSGNTIYF. The complete variable domain, with remaining parts taken from reference TRBV18 and TRBJ1-3, reads NAGVMQNPRHLVRRRGQEARLRCSPMKGHSHVYWYRQLPEEGLKFMVYLQKENIIDESGMPKERFSAEFPKEGPSILRIQQVVRGDSAAYFCASSPPGPPVSGNTIYFGEGSWLTVV.

The chain couples TRBV6-5 to TRBJ1-1; maybe TRBD1 (6 bases). Germline V gene data show CDR1 as MNHEY and CDR2 as SVGAGI. V lost 0 bases and J lost 8, with 19 bases in between. The length of the CDR3 is 16 residues. CDR3 in DNA: TGTGCCAGCAGTTACTCGATACGAAGGCAGGGGCAGGAAGCTTTCTTT. Translation gives CASSYSIRRQGQEAFF.

The chain recombines TRBV10-3 with TRBJ2-7; D ambiguous. The CDR3 covers 11 residues. CDR1 ENHRY and CDR2 SYGVKD come from the germline V gene. V gave up 8 bases and J gave up 4 bases, with 9 bases separating them. In nucleotides, the CDR3 is TGTGCCATCGGTGGTATTTACGAGCAGTACTTC. This encodes CAIGGIYEQYF.

V gene TRBV5-1 combines with J gene TRBJ1-1, with D hard to call. Germline CDR1 is SGHRS and CDR2 is YFSETQ. Trimming cost V 1 base and J 1 base, with 5 bases left between them. The CDR3 totals 13 residues. CDR3 in DNA: TGCGCCAGCAGCTTGAATACGAACACTGAAGCTTTCTTT. It encodes CASSLNTNTEAFF.

The gene calls are TRBV2 and TRBJ2-1, with TRBD1 matching over 7 bases. The CDR3 contains 15 residues. The germline CDR1 and CDR2 sequences are SNHLY and FYNNEI. Losses at the gene ends were 3 bases for V and 2 bases for J; bases not matched to a gene: 4. The CDR3, as DNA: TGTGCCAGCAGTGATTTGGGACAGACCTACAATGAGCAGTTCTTC. This sequence encodes CASSDLGQTYNEQFF.